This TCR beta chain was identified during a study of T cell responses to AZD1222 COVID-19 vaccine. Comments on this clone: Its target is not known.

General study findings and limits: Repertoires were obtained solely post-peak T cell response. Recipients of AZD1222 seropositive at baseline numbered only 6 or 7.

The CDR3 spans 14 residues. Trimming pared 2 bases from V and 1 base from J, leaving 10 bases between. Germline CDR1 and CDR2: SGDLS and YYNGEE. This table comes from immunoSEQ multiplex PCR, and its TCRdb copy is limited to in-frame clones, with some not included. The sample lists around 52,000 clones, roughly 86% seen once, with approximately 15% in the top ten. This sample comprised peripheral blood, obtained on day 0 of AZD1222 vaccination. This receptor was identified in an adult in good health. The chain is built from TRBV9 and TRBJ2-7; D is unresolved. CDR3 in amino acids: CASSVDPSSYEQYF. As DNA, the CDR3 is TGTGCCAGCAGCGTGGATCCCAGTTCCTACGAGCAGTACTTC.